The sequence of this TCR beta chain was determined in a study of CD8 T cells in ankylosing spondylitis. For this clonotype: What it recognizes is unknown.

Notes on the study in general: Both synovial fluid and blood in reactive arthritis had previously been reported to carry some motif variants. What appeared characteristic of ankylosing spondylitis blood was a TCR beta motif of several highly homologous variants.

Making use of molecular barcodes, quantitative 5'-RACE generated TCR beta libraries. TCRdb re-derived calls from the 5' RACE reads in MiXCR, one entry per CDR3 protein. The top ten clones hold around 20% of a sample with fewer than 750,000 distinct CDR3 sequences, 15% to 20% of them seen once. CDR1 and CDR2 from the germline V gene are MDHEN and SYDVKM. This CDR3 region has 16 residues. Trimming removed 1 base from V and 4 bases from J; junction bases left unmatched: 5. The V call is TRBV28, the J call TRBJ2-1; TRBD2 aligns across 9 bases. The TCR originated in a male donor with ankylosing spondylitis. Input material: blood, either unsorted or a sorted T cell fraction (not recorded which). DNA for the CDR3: TGTGCCAGCAGTTTATTTGCGGGAGGGCCTTACAATGAGCAGTTCTTC. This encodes CASSLFAGGPYNEQFF.